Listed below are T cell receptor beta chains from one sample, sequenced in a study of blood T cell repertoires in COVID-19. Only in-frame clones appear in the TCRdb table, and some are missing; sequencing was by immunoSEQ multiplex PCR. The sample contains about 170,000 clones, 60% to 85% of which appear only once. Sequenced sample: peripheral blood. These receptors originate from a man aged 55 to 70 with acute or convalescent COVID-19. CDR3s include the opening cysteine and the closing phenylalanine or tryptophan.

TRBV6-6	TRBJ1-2	CASSPGQIYGYTF
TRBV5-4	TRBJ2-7	CASSLNGGGNSYEQYF
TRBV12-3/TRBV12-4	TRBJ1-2	CASSPGQNYGYTF
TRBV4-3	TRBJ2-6	CASSQDPRVLSGANVLTF
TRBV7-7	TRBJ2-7	CASSSLQGTSYEQYF
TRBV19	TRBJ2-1	CASSGLAGGFEQFF
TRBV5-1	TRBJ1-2	CASSFGEGNYGYTF
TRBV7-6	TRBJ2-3	CASSNLGQGSTDTQYF
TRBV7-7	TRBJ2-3	CASSSGLAGERNTQYF
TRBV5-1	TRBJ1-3	CASSSLTGPGNTIYF
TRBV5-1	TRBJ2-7	CASSLGRVPYEQYF
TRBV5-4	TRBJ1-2	CASSLEATGGFGYTF
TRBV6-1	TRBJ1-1	CASSALGQGKGTEAFF
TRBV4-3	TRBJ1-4	CASSQNLRGMGEKLFF
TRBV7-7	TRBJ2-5	CASSLGGQGQETQYF
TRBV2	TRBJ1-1	CASRYTALNTEAFF
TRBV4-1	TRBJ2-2	CASSVPTLGGTGELFF
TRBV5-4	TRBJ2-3	CASSLLAGVGTDTQYF
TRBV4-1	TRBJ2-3	CASSQIPGTRGADTQYF
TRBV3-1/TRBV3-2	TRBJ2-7	CASRGRYEQYF
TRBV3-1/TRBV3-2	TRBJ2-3	CASSQASTQYF
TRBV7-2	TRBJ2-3	CASSLGTSGGGDTQYF
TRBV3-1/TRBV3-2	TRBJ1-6	CASSRFPDREDNSPLHF
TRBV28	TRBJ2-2	CASSLRTGRNTGELFF
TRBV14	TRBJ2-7	CASSQGFQGLGYEQYF
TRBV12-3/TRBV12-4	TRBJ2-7	CASSFAGPYEQYF
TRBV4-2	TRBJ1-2	CASSQETGSGGYTF
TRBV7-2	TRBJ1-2	CASSLGRYGYTF
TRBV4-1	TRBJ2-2	CASSQDEGKGAGELFF
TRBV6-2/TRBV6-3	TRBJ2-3	CASSYSGGAVDTQYF